This T cell receptor (beta chain) was profiled in a study of T cells in Graves' hyperthyroidism and ophthalmopathy. This clonotype came up many times. The CDR3 spans 15 residues. V gave up 6 bases and J gave up 4 bases; unmatched junction bases: 8. CDR1 SNHLY and CDR2 FYNNEI come from the germline V gene. RNA transcripts gave rise to amplified TCR beta CDR3 regions. Carried out on the TCR CDR3, a first-round RT-PCR used the HTBI primer set. Via MiXCR, TCRdb re-called the multiplex PCR reads, giving one row per CDR3 protein. The sample carries more than 550,000 distinct CDR3 sequences, 15% to 20% recorded once.

Sequenced input: blood. This sequence joins TRBV2 and TRBJ1-5; the match to TRBD1 covers 8 bases. This clonotype originated in a woman in her 50s with Graves' hyperthyroidism that later progressed to Graves' ophthalmopathy. The CDR3 region is CASSTLRTGNQPQHF. Written as DNA, the CDR3 is TGTGCCAGCAGCACCCTCCGGACAGGGAATCAGCCCCAGCATTTT.